This note documents a single TCR beta chain sequence. Germline loops: CDR1 SGDLS, CDR2 YYNGEE. This CDR3 region has 15 residues. Trimming stripped 4 bases from V and 2 bases from J, with 13 bases between. This record comes from a study of identifying expanded T cells in peripheral blood. Healthy donors had no documented immune events, such as infections, while sampled. The data were produced by immunoSEQ multiplex PCR, yet TCRdb's version contains in-frame clones alone and is incomplete. The sample has 100,000 to 150,000 clones, approximately 86% seen once. This chain links TRBV9 with TRBJ2-4; perhaps D is TRBD1 or TRBD2 (5 bases each). This clonotype originated in a person between 18 and 75 years old in good health. The sequencing input was blood. The CDR3 DNA reads as TGTGCCAGCAGCACCGGGGCCGGGACCAAAAACATTCAGTACTTC. Translation gives CASSTGAGTKNIQYF.